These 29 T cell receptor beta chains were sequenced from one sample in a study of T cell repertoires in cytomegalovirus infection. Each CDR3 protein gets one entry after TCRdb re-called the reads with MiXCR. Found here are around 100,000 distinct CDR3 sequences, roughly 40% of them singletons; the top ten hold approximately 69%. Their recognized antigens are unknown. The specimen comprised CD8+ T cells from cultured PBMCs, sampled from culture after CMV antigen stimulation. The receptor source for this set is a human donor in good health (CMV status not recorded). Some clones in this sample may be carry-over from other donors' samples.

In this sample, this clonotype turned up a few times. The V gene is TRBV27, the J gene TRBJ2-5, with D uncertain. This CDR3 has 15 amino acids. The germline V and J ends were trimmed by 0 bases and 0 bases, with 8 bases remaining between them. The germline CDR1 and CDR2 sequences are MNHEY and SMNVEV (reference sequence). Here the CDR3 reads CASSLSGSYQETQYF. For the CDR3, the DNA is TGTGCCAGCAGTTTATCGGGTTCGTACCAAGAGACCCAGTACTTC.

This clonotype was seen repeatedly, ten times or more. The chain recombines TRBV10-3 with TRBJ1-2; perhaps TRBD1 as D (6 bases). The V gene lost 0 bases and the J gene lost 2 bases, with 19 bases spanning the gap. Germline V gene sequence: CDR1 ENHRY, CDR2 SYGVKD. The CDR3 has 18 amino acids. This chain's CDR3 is CAISESTASGDPNYGYTF. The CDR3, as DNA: TGTGCCATCAGTGAGTCGACGGCGTCAGGGGACCCCAACTATGGCTACACCTTC.

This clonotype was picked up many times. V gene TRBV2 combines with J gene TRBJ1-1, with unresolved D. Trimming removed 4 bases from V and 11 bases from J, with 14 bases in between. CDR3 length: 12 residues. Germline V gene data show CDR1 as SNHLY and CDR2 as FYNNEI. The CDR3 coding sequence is TGTGCCAGCAGTGCCACAGCCCTTGGCGCTTTCTTT. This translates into CASSATALGAFF.

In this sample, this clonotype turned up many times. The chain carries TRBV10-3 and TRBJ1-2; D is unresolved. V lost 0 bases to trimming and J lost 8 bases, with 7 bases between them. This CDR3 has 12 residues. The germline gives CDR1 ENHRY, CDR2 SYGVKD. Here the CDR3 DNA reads TGTGCCATCAGTGAGTCGGAGGAGGGCTACACCTTC. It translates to CAISESEEGYTF.

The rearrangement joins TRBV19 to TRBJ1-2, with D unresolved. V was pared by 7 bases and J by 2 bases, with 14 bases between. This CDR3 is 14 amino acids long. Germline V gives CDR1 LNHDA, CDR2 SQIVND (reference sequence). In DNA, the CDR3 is TGTGCCAGTAAGAAGGTGGAGGTAAACTATGGCTACACCTTC. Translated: CASKKVEVNYGYTF.

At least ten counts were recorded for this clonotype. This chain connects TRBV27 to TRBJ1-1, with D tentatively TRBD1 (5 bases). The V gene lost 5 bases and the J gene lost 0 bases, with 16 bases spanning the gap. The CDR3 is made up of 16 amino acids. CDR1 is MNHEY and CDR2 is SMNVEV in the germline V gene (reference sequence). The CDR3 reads CASSRSGPRMNTEAFF. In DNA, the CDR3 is TGTGCCAGCAGTCGCTCGGGACCCAGGATGAACACTGAAGCTTTCTTT.

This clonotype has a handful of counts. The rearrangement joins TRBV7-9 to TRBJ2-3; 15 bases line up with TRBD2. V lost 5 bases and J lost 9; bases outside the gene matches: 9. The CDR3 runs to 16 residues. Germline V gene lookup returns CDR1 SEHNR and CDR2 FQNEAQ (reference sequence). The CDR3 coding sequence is TGTGCCAGCAGCCTGGGACTAGCGGGGGGAAGAGGGACGCAGTATTTT. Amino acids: CASSLGLAGGRGTQYF.

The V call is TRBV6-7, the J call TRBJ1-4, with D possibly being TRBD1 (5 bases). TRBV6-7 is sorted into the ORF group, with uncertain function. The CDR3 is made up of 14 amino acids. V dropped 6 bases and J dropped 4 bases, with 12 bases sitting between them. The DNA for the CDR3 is TGTGCCAGCAGGACGACAGCCATTAATGAAAAACTGTTTTTT. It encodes CASRTTAINEKLFF.

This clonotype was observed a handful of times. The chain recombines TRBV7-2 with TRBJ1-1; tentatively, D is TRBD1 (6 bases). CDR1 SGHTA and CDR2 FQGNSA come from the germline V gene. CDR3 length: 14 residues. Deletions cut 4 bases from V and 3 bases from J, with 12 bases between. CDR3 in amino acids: CASSSAAGDTEAFF. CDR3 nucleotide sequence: TGTGCCAGCAGCTCCGCCGCAGGGGACACTGAAGCTTTCTTT.

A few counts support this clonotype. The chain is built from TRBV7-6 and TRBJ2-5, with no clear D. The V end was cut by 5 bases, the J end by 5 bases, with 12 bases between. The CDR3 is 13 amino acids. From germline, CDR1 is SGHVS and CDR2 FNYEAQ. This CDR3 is CASSTTEKETQYF. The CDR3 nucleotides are TGTGCCAGCAGCACCACCGAGAAGGAGACCCAGTACTTC.

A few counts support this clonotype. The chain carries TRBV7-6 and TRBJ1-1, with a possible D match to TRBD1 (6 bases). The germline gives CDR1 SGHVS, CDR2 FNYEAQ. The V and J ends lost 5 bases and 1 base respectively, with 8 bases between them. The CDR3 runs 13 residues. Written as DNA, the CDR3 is TGTGCCAGCAGCATGGGACAGAACACTGAAGCTTTCTTT. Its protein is CASSMGQNTEAFF. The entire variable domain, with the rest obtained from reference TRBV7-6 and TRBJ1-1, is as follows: GAGVSQSPRYKVTKRGQDVALRCDPISGHVSLYWYRQALGQGPEFLTYFNYEAQQDKSGLPNDRFSAERPEGSISTLTIQRTEQRDSAMYRCASSMGQNTEAFFGQGTRLTVV.

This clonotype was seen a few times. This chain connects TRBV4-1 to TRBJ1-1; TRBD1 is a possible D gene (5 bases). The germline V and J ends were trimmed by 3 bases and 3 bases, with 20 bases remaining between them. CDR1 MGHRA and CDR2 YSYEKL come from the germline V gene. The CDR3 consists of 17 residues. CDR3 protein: CASSHYVGGIRDTEAFF. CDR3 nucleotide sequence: TGCGCCAGCAGCCACTATGTGGGGGGGATTCGGGACACTGAAGCTTTCTTT.

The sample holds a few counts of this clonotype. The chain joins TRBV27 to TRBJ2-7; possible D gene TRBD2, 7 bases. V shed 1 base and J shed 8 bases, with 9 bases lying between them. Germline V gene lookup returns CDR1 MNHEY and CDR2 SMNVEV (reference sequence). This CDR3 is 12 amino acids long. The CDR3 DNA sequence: TGTGCCAGCAGTTTATGGGGGGGCAAGCAGTACTTC. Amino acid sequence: CASSLWGGKQYF.

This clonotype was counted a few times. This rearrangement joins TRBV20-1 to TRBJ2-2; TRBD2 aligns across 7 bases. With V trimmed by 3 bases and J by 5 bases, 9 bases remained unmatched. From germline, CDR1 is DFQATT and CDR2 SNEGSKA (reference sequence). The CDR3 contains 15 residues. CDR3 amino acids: CSASPGLVGTGELFF. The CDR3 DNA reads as TGCAGTGCTAGCCCCGGACTAGTAGGAACCGGGGAGCTGTTTTTT.

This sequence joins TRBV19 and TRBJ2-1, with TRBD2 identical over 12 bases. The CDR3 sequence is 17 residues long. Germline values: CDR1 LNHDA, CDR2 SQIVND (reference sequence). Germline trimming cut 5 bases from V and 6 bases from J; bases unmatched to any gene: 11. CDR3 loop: CASSALTSGGNFNEQFF. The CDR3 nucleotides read TGTGCCAGTAGTGCCTTAACTAGCGGGGGGAATTTCAATGAGCAGTTCTTC.

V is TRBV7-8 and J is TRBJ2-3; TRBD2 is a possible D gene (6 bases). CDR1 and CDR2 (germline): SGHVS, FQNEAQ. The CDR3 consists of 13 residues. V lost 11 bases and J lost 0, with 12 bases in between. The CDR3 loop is CAGRAGSTDTQYF. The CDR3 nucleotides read TGTGCCGGGCGGGCGGGGAGCACAGATACGCAGTATTTT.

The CDR3 sequence is CASTSPSPDEQYF. In nucleotides, the CDR3 is TGTGCCAGCACCTCTCCAAGCCCCGACGAGCAGTACTTC. V usage is TRBV28 and J usage is TRBJ2-7; D remains unclear. CDR3 length: 13 residues. The germline V and J ends were trimmed by 7 bases and 5 bases, with 15 bases remaining between them. Germline V gene data show CDR1 as MDHEN and CDR2 as SYDVKM.

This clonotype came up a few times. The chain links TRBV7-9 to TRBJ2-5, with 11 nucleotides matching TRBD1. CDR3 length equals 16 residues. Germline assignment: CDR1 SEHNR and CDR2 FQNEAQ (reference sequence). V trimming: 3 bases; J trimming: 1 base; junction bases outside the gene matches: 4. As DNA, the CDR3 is TGTGCCAGCAGCTTTTCCGGGACAGGGGGCCAAGAGACCCAGTACTTC. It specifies CASSFSGTGGQETQYF.

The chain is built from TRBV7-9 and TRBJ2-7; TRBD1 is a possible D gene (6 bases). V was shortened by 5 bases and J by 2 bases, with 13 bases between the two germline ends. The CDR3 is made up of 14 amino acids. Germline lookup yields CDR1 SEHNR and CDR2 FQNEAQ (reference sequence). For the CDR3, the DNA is TGTGCCAGCAGCCCAAGACAGGCCCCCTACGAGCAGTACTTC. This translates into CASSPRQAPYEQYF.

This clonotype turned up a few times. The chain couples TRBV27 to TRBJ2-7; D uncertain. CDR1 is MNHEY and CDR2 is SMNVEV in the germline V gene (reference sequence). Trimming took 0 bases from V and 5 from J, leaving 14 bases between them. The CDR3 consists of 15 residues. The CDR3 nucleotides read TGTGCCAGCAGTTTATCGATCACCCCCGGCCACGAGCAGTACTTC. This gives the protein CASSLSITPGHEQYF.

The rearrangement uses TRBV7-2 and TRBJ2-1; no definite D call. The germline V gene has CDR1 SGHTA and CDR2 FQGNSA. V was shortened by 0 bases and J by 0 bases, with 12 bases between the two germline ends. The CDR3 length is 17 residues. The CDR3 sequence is CASSLAYPPSSYNEQFF. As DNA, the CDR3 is TGTGCCAGCAGCTTAGCGTATCCGCCGAGCTCCTACAATGAGCAGTTCTTC.

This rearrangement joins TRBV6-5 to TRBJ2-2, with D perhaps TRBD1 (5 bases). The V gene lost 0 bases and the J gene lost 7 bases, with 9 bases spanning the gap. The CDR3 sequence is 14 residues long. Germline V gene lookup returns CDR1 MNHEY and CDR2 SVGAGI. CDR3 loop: CASSYSSGHGELFF. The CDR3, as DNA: TGTGCCAGCAGTTACTCCTCAGGGCACGGGGAGCTGTTTTTT.

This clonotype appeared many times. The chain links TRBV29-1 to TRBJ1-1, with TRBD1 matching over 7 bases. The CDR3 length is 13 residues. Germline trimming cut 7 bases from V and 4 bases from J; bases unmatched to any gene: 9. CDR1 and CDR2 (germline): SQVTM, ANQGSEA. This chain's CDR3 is CSAAETGLTEAFF. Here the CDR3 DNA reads TGCAGCGCTGCCGAGACAGGGCTCACTGAAGCTTTCTTT.

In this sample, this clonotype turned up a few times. The CDR3 DNA sequence: TGTGCCAGCAGTTTTGGCTTCTTAGACGCGAACACCGGGGAGCTGTTTTTT. Its protein product is CASSFGFLDANTGELFF. J is TRBJ2-2 and V is TRBV12-3 or TRBV12-4; D is unresolved. The CDR3 has 17 residues. Trimming took off 3 bases at V and 0 bases at J, with 14 bases between the two ends.

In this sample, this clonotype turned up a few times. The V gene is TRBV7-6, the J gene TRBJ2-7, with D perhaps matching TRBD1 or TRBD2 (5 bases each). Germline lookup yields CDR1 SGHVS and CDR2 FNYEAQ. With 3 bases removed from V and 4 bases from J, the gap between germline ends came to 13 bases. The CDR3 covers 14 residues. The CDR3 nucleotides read TGTGCCAGCAGCTTGGGGCAGGGAGAGTACGAGCAGTACTTC. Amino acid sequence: CASSLGQGEYEQYF.

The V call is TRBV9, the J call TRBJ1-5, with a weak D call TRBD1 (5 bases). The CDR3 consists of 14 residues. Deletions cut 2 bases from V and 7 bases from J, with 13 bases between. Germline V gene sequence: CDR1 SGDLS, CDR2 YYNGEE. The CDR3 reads CASSVGTGGQPQHF. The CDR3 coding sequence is TGTGCCAGCAGCGTTGGGACCGGAGGACAGCCCCAGCATTTT.

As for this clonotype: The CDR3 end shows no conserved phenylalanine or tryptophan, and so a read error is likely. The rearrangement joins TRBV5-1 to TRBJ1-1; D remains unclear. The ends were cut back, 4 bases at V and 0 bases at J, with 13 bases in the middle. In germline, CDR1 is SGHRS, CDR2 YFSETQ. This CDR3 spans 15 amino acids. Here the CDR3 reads CASSDGLGLNTEAFL. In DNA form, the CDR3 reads TGCGCCAGCAGCGATGGCTTGGGTTTGAACACTGAAGCTTTCCTT.

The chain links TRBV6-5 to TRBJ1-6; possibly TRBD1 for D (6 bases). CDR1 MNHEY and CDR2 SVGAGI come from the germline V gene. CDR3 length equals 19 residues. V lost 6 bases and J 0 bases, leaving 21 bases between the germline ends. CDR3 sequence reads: CASSPDYSIGGSYNSPLHF. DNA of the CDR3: TGTGCCAGCAGCCCGGACTACTCCATAGGGGGCTCCTATAATTCACCCCTCCACTTT.

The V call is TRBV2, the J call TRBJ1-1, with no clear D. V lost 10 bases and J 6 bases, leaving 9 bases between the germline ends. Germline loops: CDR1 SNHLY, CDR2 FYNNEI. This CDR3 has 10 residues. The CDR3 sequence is CATQVAEAFF. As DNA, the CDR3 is TGTGCCACCCAGGTCGCTGAAGCTTTCTTT.